This TCR beta chain appears in the sequencing data of a study of molecular identifiers for immune sequencing clone quantification. Study-level points and caveats: Shared barcodes on identical TCR molecules could underestimate the sizes of highly expanded clones. The study found clones above 20 RNA copies held over 99% of effector molecules and under 1% in naive cells.

This CDR3 spans 14 amino acids. The ends lost 6 bases at V and 2 bases at J; junction bases unmatched: 4. Germline V gene sequence: CDR1 MNHEY, CDR2 SMNVEV (reference sequence). This clonotype was counted ten times or more. Its cognate antigen is unknown. In preparing bulk TCR libraries, previously described methods and listed TCR primers were used. TCRdb independently ran MiXCR on the PCR reads; one entry per CDR3 protein. The table records approximately 670,000 distinct CDR3 sequences, just under 20% of them present only once. The chain employs TRBV27 and TRBJ2-7; TRBD1 aligns across 10 bases. This clonotype originated in a human donor in good health. Some libraries in this study had Jurkat cell RNA spiked in. What was sequenced was naive CD8+ T cells from blood, with Jurkat cell RNA spiked in. Subset noted: FACS-sorted CD8+CD4-CCR7+CD45RA+ naive T cells. The CDR3 is CASRTGTGAYEQYF. The CDR3 bases are TGTGCCAGCAGAACCGGGACAGGGGCCTACGAGCAGTACTTC.